The subject of this entry is one T cell receptor (beta chain). Germline lookup yields CDR1 MNHEY and CDR2 SVGAGI. The CDR3 covers 14 residues. V shed 6 bases, J shed 5 bases, and the junction held 7 bases outside the gene matches. This specimen comes from a study of T cell changes during pregnancy in multiple sclerosis. TCRdb keeps only in-frame clones here, not all; method: immunoSEQ multiplex PCR. This table holds roughly 35,000 clones, 90% found once. The V gene is TRBV6-5, the J gene TRBJ2-7; 10 nucleotides line up with TRBD1. The receptor was isolated from a female donor with multiple sclerosis, enrolled in a pregnancy study. Source: CD8+ T cells from peripheral blood mononuclear cells, taken in the first trimester of pregnancy. The DNA for the CDR3 is TGTGCCAGCAGGACCGGGACAGGGGTCGACGAGCAGTACTTC. Protein product: CASRTGTGVDEQYF.